A single sample is the source of the 14 T cell receptor beta chains below, sequenced in a study of graft-versus-host responses after intestinal transplantation. Method: immunoSEQ multiplex PCR; TCRdb's copy keeps in-frame clones and lacks some. The table has about 12,000 clones, 93% seen once. The material sequenced was PBMCs, taken roughly 110 days after intestinal transplant. These receptors all come from a human patient who received an intestinal transplant, so some T cells may come from the graft donor.

V is TRBV10-1 and J is TRBJ2-1, with 16 bases lining up with TRBD2. The CDR3 sequence is 18 residues long. Germline V gene data show CDR1 as WNHNN and CDR2 as SYGVQD (reference sequence). J lost 5 bases, V lost 0 bases, and 4 bases had no gene match. The CDR3 DNA reads as TGCGCCAGCAGTGAGTCGAAAGGGACTAGCGGGAGGGACAATGAGCAGTTCTTC. Translation: CASSESKGTSGRDNEQFF.

This chain uses TRBV19 with TRBJ2-7, with 9 bases aligning to TRBD1. The CDR3 length is 17 residues. With 1 base clipped from V and 4 bases from J, the junction kept 11 bases outside the gene matches. CDR1 is LNHDA, CDR2 SQIVND, per germline (reference sequence). The CDR3 nucleotides are TGTGCCAGTAGTATAGGTTGGGGACAGGGAGCAACTTACGAGCAGTACTTC. The encoded protein is CASSIGWGQGATYEQYF.

In its sample, this clone was seen once. The rearrangement joins TRBV7-6 to TRBJ2-5; no definite D call. The V end was cut by 3 bases, the J end by 4 bases, with 12 bases between. The CDR3 runs to 14 residues. Germline CDR1 is SGHVS and CDR2 is FNYEAQ. CDR3 nucleotide sequence: TGTGCCAGCAGCTTTACTGAGCTCGCAGAGACCCAGTACTTC. Its protein is CASSFTELAETQYF. The full variable domain, rest sourced from reference TRBV7-6 and TRBJ2-5, is GAGVSQSPRYKVTKRGQDVALRCDPISGHVSLYWYRQALGQGPEFLTYFNYEAQQDKSGLPNDRFSAERPEGSISTLTIQRTEQRDSAMYRCASSFTELAETQYFGPGTRLLVL.

V gene TRBV7-6 combines with J gene TRBJ2-7; D uncertain. The CDR3 consists of 15 residues. Germline CDR1 reads SGHVS; CDR2 reads FNYEAQ. V lost 2 bases and J lost 4, with 15 bases in between. The CDR3 is CASSLYPQATYEQYF. The CDR3 coding sequence is TGTGCCAGCAGCTTATACCCGCAGGCCACATACGAGCAGTACTTC.

V gene TRBV19 combines with J gene TRBJ2-1; no clear D. The V end lost 2 bases, the J end lost 0 bases, and 8 bases lay between the germline ends. Germline V gene lookup returns CDR1 LNHDA and CDR2 SQIVND (reference sequence). The CDR3 spans 15 residues. CDR3 sequence: CASSIQRSSYNEQFF. Written as DNA, the CDR3 is TGTGCCAGTAGTATACAGCGCAGCTCCTACAATGAGCAGTTCTTC.

This chain links TRBV15 with TRBJ1-2, with D tentatively TRBD1 (5 bases). Per the germline V gene, CDR1 is LNHNV and CDR2 is YYDKDF (reference sequence). V lost 0 bases and J 5 bases, leaving 10 bases between the germline ends. This CDR3 is built from 14 residues. CDR3 in amino acids: CATSRDMGGYGYTF. Written as DNA, the CDR3 is TGTGCCACCAGCAGAGATATGGGGGGGTATGGCTACACCTTC.

About this clone itself: At one end, the junction sequence differs from germline, possibly due to a read error. This chain links TRBV7-4 with TRBJ2-7, with a weak D call TRBD2 (6 bases). This CDR3 has 16 amino acids. Germline lookup yields CDR1 SGHVT and CDR2 SQSDAQ. In nucleotides, the CDR3 is TGTGCCAGCAGCTTTGGCGGCGGGATGAAGTCCTGCGAGCAGTACTTC. Translated, it gives CASSFGGGMKSCEQYF. The entire variable domain, with the rest obtained from reference TRBV7-4 and TRBJ2-7, is as follows: GAGVSQSPRYKVAKRGRDVALRCDSISGHVTLYWYRQTLGQGSEVLTYSQSDAQRDKSGRPSGRFSAERPERSVSTLKIQRTEQGDSAVYLCASSFGGGMKSCEQYFGPGTRLTVT.

The CDR3 is CASSPSANYGYTF. CDR3 DNA sequence: TGTGCCAGCTCACCCAGCGCTAACTATGGCTACACCTTC. The V and J genes are TRBV18 and TRBJ1-2; D uncertain. Germline V gene lookup returns CDR1 KGHSH and CDR2 LQKENI. The CDR3 runs 13 residues. Deletions cut 3 bases from V and 0 bases from J, with 5 bases between.

A single count supports this clone. The chain links TRBV5-1 to TRBJ2-7, with D unresolved. The germline V and J ends were trimmed by 4 bases and 7 bases, with 9 bases remaining between them. The germline CDR1 and CDR2 sequences are SGHRS and YFSETQ. This CDR3 spans 11 amino acids. The CDR3: CASSVPREQYF. CDR3 DNA: TGCGCCAGCAGCGTCCCTAGGGAGCAGTACTTC.

The chain couples TRBV11-3 to TRBJ2-1, with TRBD2 matching over 15 bases. The CDR3 loop spans 16 amino acids. Germline-derived CDR1 and CDR2 are SGHNT and YENEEA. V lost 5 bases, J lost 7 bases, and 6 bases stayed unmatched. The CDR3: CASSDDGTSGRNEQFF. The CDR3 coding sequence is TGTGCCAGCAGCGACGATGGGACTAGCGGGAGGAATGAGCAGTTCTTC.

The chain has TRBV11-2 and TRBJ2-1, with D possibly called TRBD1 or TRBD2 (6 bases each). The CDR3 sequence is 16 residues long. V dropped 0 bases and J dropped 8 bases, with 17 bases sitting between them. Germline V gives CDR1 SGHAT, CDR2 FQNNGV. The CDR3, as DNA: TGTGCCAGCAGCTTAGACGCGGGACTCCCAGGGGATGAGCAGTTCTTC. This translates into CASSLDAGLPGDEQFF.

CDR3 residues: CASSRGANEQFF. The CDR3 coding sequence is TGTGCCAGCAGTAGGGGAGCGAATGAGCAGTTCTTC. The chain has TRBV6-5 and TRBJ2-1; either TRBD1 or TRBD2 may fit D (5 bases each). CDR3 size: 12 residues. CDR1 is MNHEY and CDR2 is SVGAGI in the germline V gene. The ends were cut back, 5 bases at V and 7 bases at J, with 9 bases in the middle.

This clone is hyperexpanded within its sample. The chain employs TRBV7-9 and TRBJ2-2; D may match TRBD1 or TRBD2 (5 bases each). Trimming left V 4 bases short and J 3 bases short, with 15 bases between. The CDR3 is made up of 16 amino acids. Looked up from germline, CDR1 is SEHNR and CDR2 is FQNEAQ (reference sequence). The chain's CDR3 is CASSSTGTTHTGELFF. CDR3 DNA: TGTGCCAGCAGCTCGACCGGGACGACCCACACCGGGGAGCTGTTTTTT.

The chain has TRBV5-6 and TRBJ1-3; D might be TRBD1 (6 bases). The germline CDR1 and CDR2 sequences are SGHDT and YYEEEE. The CDR3 consists of 14 residues. V lost 4 bases to trimming and J lost 0 bases, with 8 bases between them. CDR3 sequence reads: CASSKDSSGNTIYF. In DNA form, the CDR3 reads TGTGCCAGCAGCAAGGACAGCTCTGGAAACACCATATATTTT.